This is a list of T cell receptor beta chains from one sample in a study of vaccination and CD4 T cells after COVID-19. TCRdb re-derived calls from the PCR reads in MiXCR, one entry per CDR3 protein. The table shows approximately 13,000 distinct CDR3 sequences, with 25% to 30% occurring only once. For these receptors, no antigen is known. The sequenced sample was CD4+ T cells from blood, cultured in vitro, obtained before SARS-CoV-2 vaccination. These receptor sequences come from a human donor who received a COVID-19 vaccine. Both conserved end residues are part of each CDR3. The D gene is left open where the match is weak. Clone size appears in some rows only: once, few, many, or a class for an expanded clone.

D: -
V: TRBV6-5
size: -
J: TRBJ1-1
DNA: TGTGCCAGCAGTTATGGGGGGCAGGAAACTGAAGCTTTCTTT
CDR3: CASSYGGQETEAFF

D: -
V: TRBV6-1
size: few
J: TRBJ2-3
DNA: TGTGCCAGCAGTGAATCAGGGTTGGATACGCAGTATTTT
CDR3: CASSESGLDTQYF

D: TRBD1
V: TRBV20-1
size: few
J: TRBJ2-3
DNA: TGCAGTGCTACGGACAGGGCGAGCACAGATACGCAGTATTTT
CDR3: CSATDRASTDTQYF

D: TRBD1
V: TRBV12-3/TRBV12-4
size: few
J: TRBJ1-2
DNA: TGTGCCAGCAGTTTCGGACAGGGAGGGAATGACTATGGCTACACCTTC
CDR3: CASSFGQGGNDYGYTF

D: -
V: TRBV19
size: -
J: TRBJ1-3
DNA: TGTGCCAGTGTATCCCCGGGGGACCCCCTCTCTGGAAACACCATATATTTT
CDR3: CASVSPGDPLSGNTIYF

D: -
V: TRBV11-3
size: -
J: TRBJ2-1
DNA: TGTGCCAGCAGCTTAGATCGGTTAAATGAGCAGTTCTTC
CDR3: CASSLDRLNEQFF

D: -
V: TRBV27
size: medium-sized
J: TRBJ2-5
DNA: TGTGCCAGCAGTCCCCACCGACAGGCTCAAGAGACCCAGTACTTC
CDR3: CASSPHRQAQETQYF

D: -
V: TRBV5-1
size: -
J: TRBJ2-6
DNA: TGCGCCAGCGGCAAGGACCTTTCTGGGGCCAACGTCCCGACTTTC
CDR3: CASGKDLSGANVPTF

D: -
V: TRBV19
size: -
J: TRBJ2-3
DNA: TGTGCCAGTAGTATGAACAGGGCAACAGATACGCAGTATTTT
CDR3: CASSMNRATDTQYF

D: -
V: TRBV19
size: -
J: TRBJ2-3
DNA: TGTGCCAGTAGTATACAGAGGAGCACAGATACGCAGTATTTT
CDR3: CASSIQRSTDTQYF

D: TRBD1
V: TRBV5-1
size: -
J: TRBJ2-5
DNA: TGCGCCAGCAGCTTGGACAGGGGGCGAGAGACCCAGTACTTC
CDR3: CASSLDRGRETQYF

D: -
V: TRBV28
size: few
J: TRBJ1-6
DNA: TGTGCCAGCCGCACCCTGGAGGGAAATTCACCCCTCCACTTT
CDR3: CASRTLEGNSPLHF

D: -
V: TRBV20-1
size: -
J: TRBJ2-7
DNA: TGCAGTGCCAGTAATCGGGGCTACGAGCAGTACTTC
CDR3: CSASNRGYEQYF

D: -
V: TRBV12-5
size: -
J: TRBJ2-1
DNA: TGTGCTAGTGGTCCCCTGACTCGCTACAATGAGCAGTTCTTC
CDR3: CASGPLTRYNEQFF

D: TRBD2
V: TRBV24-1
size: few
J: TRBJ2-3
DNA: TGTGCCACCAGCTCGGGGGGCCAGCGGGAGCGCACAGATACGCAGTATTTT
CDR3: CATSSGGQRERTDTQYF

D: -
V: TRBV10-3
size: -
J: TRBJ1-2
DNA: TGTGCCACCCGTTTCGGTCCCAACTATGGCTACACCTTC
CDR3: CATRFGPNYGYTF

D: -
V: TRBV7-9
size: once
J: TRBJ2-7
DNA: TGCGCCAGCAGCTTGGAGTCAGGGGACTCCTACGAGCAGTACTTC
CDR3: CASSLESGDSYEQYF

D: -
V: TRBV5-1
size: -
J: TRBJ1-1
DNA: TGCGCCAGCAGCGTGACAGGGAACACTGAAGCTTTCTTT
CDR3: CASSVTGNTEAFF

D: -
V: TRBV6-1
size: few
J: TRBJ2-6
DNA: TGTGCCAGCAGCTTCAGGGGAGAAGGGGCCAACGTCCTGACTTTC
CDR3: CASSFRGEGANVLTF

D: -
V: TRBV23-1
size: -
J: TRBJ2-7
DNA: TGCGCCAGCAGTCAATCGATTGAGACAGTCTCCTACGAGCAGTACTTC
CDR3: CASSQSIETVSYEQYF

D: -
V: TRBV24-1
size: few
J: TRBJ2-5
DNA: TGTGCCACCAGTGGAACAGGTGCCGAAGAGACCCAGTACTTC
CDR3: CATSGTGAEETQYF

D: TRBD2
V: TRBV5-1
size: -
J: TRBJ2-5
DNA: TGCGCCAGCAGCTTGAGGAATAGACTAGCGGGGGCTTTGTACCAAGAGACCCAGTACTTC
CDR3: CASSLRNRLAGALYQETQYF

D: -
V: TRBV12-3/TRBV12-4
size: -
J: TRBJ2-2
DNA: TGTGCCAGCAGTTTATATGGGGTGGTTGTGACAGTCCCCACCGGGGAGCTGTTTTTT
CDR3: CASSLYGVVVTVPTGELFF

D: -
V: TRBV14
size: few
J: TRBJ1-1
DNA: TGTGCCAGCAGCCAAGATAAGCGAGCGGATAGTGCTTTCTTT
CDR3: CASSQDKRADSAFF

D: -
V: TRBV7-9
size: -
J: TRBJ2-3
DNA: TGTGCCAGCAGCGGCCGAGGGGAGTATTTT
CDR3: CASSGRGEYF

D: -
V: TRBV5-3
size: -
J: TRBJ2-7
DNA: TGTGCCAGCAGCTGGGGAGTGGGGAGCTCCTACGAGCAGTACTTC
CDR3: CASSWGVGSSYEQYF

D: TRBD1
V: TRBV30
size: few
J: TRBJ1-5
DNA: TGTGCCTGGAGTAGTCTGGACAGGGGTACTCAGCCCCAGCATTTT
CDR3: CAWSSLDRGTQPQHF

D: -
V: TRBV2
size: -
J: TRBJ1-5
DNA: TGTGCCAGCAGACGAGAATCCCGGCAGCCCCAGCATTTT
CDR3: CASRRESRQPQHF

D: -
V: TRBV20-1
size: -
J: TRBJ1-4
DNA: TGCAGTGCTAGAAAGGGGAGGGGCGCGGGGACAACTAATGAAAAACTGTTTTTT
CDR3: CSARKGRGAGTTNEKLFF

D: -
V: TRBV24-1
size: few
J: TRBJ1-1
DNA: TGTGCCACCATGTCCAGTACCTACATGAACACTGAAGCTTTCTTT
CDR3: CATMSSTYMNTEAFF

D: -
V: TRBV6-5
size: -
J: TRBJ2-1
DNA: TGTGCCAGCAGTTACTTACCGGAGTACAATGAGCAGTTCTTC
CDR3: CASSYLPEYNEQFF

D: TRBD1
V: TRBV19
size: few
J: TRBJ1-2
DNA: TGTGCCAGTACCACAGGGGGGGCTAACTATGGCTACACCTTC
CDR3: CASTTGGANYGYTF

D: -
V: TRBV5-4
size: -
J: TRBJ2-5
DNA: TGTGCCAGCAGCCAGAAAAGAACCACATCGGAGACCCAGTACTTC
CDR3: CASSQKRTTSETQYF

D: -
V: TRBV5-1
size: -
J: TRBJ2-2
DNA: TGCGCCAGCAGCTCCTACCCTCGGACCGGGGAGCTGTTTTTT
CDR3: CASSSYPRTGELFF

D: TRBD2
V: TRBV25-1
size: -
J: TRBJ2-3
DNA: TGTGCCAGCACATTAGCGGGGGGGCCAGGAGATACGCAGTATTTT
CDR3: CASTLAGGPGDTQYF

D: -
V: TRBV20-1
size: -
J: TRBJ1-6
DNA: TGCAGTGCCACCGGCATAGGGAACAATAATTCACCCCTCCACTTT
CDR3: CSATGIGNNNSPLHF